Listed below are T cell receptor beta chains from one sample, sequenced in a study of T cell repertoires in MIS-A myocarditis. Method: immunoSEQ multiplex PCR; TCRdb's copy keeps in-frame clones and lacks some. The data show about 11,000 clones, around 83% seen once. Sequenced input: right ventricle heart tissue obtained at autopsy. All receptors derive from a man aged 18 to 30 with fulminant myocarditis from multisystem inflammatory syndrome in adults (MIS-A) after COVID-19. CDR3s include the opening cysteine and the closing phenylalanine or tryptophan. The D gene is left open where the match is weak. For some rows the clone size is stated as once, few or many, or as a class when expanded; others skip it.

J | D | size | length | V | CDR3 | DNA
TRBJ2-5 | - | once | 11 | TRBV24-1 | CATSDSGTQYF | TGTGCCACCAGTGATTCTGGGACCCAGTACTTC
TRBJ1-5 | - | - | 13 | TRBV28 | CASSFGSYQPQHF | TGTGCCAGCAGTTTCGGAAGTTATCAGCCCCAGCATTTT
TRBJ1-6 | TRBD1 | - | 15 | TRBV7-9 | CASSFTGQEISPLHF | TGTGCCAGCAGCTTCACGGGACAGGAAATTTCACCCCTCCACTTT
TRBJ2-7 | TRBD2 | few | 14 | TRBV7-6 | CASSSGGFSYEQYF | TGTGCCAGCAGCTCCGGGGGGTTCTCCTACGAGCAGTACTTC
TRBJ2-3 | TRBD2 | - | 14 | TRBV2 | CASIKSGRTDTQYF | TGTGCCAGCATTAAGAGCGGGAGGACAGATACGCAGTATTTT
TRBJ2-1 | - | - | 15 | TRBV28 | CAISQGLGAYNEQFF | TGTGCCATATCACAGGGATTGGGGGCCTACAATGAGCAGTTCTTC
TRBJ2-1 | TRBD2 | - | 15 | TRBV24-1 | CATSDPAGVRNEQFF | TGTGCCACCAGTGACCCAGCGGGGGTGAGAAATGAGCAGTTCTTC
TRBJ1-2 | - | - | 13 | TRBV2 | CASSPSGSYGYTF | TGTGCCAGCAGTCCCAGTGGGAGCTATGGCTACACCTTC
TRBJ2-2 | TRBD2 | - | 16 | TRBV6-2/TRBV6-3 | CASSHLLAGFTGELFF | TGTGCCAGCAGTCACCTACTAGCGGGGTTCACCGGGGAGCTGTTTTTT
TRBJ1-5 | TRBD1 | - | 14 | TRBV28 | CASSRQQGYQPQHF | TGTGCCAGCAGTCGGCAACAGGGGTATCAGCCCCAGCATTTT
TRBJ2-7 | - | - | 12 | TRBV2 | CASRAGPYEQYF | TGTGCCAGCAGGGCCGGGCCCTACGAGCAGTACTTC
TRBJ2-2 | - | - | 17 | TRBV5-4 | CASSAATGHSNTGELFF | TGTGCCAGCAGCGCCGCTACGGGACACTCGAACACCGGGGAGCTGTTTTTT
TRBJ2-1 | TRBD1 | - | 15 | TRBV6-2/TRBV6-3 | CASSYSGQGGNEQFF | TGTGCCAGCAGTTACTCGGGACAGGGGGGGAATGAGCAGTTCTTC
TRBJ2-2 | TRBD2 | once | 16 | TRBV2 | CASRVLAGSNTGELFF | TGTGCCAGCAGGGTACTAGCGGGGTCGAACACCGGGGAGCTGTTTTTT
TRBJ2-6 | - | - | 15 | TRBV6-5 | CASSKTGSGANVLTF | TGTGCCAGCAGCAAAACAGGCTCTGGGGCCAACGTCCTGACTTTC
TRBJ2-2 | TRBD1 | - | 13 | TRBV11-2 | CASSFADRGELFF | TGTGCCAGCAGCTTTGCGGACAGGGGAGAGCTGTTTTTT
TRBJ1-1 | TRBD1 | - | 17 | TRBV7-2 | CASRRVAFSTGGTEAFF | TGTGCCAGCAGAAGAGTAGCTTTTTCTACAGGGGGCACTGAAGCTTTCTTT
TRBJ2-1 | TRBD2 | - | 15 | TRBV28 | CASSTGLASYNEQFF | TGTGCCAGCAGTACCGGACTAGCGAGCTACAATGAGCAGTTCTTC
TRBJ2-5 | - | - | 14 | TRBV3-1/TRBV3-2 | CASSLLANQETQYF | TGTGCCAGCAGCCTCTTAGCGAACCAAGAGACCCAGTACTTC
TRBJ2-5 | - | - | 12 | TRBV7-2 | CASSPYLGTQYF | TGTGCCAGCAGCCCCTACCTTGGGACCCAGTACTTC
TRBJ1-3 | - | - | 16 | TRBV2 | CASRESPGVSGNTIYF | TGTGCCAGCAGGGAATCCCCAGGGGTCTCTGGAAACACCATATATTTT
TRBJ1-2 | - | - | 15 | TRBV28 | CASSENGGGLYGYTF | TGTGCCAGCAGCGAGAACGGTGGGGGGCTCTATGGCTACACCTTC
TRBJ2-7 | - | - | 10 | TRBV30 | CAWSGTKQYF | TGTGCCTGGAGTGGGACAAAGCAGTACTTC